Presented here are 27 T cell receptor beta chains from one specimen sequenced in a study of cytomegalovirus exposure and HLA in healthy donors. Vbeta (60) and Jbeta (13) primers were used in the PCR. TCRdb's table, derived via immunoSEQ multiplex PCR, lists solely in-frame clones and lacks some. The sample includes about 150,000 clones, around 80% seen only once; the top ten take 1%. Sequencing used PBMCs. The receptors derive from a woman between 45 and 65 years old in good health and CMV-seropositive.

CDR3 amino acids: CATSRGWGRFNEKLFF. The CDR3, as DNA: TGTGCCACCAGCAGAGGATGGGGGAGGTTTAATGAAAAACTGTTTTTT. J is TRBJ1-4 and V is TRBV15; perhaps TRBD1 as D (5 bases). The V and J ends lost 1 base and 4 bases respectively, with 13 bases between them. Looked up from germline, CDR1 is LNHNV and CDR2 is YYDKDF (reference sequence). This CDR3 region has 16 residues.

The chain is built from TRBV19 and TRBJ1-5; the match to TRBD1 covers 7 bases. The V gene end was trimmed by 6 bases and the J gene end by 1 base; junction bases not matched to a gene: 6. Germline CDR1 LNHDA, CDR2 SQIVND (reference sequence). The CDR3 length is 15 residues. CDR3 in DNA: TGTGCCAGTAGGACGACAGGGTTGAGCAATCAGCCCCAGCATTTT. Translated: CASRTTGLSNQPQHF.

V and J are TRBV7-3 and TRBJ2-3; D remains unclear. CDR3 length equals 13 residues. Deletions cut 5 bases from V and 2 bases from J, with 8 bases between. Germline V gives CDR1 SGHTA, CDR2 FQGTGA. DNA of the CDR3: TGTGCCAGCAGCCAATCCCCCACAGATACGCAGTATTTT. Its translation: CASSQSPTDTQYF.

Concerning this clone: Other nucleotide sequences in the sample specify the same CDR3. The chain carries TRBV9 and TRBJ1-1; D gene unclear. V shed 2 bases and J shed 1 base, with 9 bases lying between them. The CDR3 runs 14 residues. Germline V gives CDR1 SGDLS, CDR2 YYNGEE. The CDR3: CASSVVTGNTEAFF. Written as DNA, the CDR3 is TGTGCCAGCAGCGTTGTCACGGGGAACACTGAAGCTTTCTTT.

The rearrangement links TRBV4-2 to TRBJ2-3; TRBD1 aligns across 9 bases. The CDR3 spans 17 residues. V trimming: 1 base; J trimming: 6 bases; junction bases outside the gene matches: 11. Germline CDR1 reads LGHNA; CDR2 reads YNFKEQ. CDR3 protein: CASSQGGTGRHKDTQYF. CDR3 in DNA: TGTGCCAGCAGCCAAGGGGGGACAGGGCGCCACAAGGATACGCAGTATTTT.

The rearrangement joins TRBV7-2 to TRBJ2-5; a possible D gene is TRBD2 (6 bases). This CDR3 is built from 13 residues. Looked up from germline, CDR1 is SGHTA and CDR2 is FQGNSA. The ends were cut back, 3 bases at V and 6 bases at J, with 11 bases in the middle. In DNA form, the CDR3 reads TGTGCCAGCAGCTTGGGAGGACCTAAGACCCAGTACTTC. It yields the protein CASSLGGPKTQYF.

The chain recombines TRBV7-9 with TRBJ2-5; D is undetermined. Deletions cut 3 bases from V and 4 bases from J, with 15 bases between. The CDR3 spans 15 residues. CDR1 SEHNR and CDR2 FQNEAQ come from the germline V gene (reference sequence). CDR3 residues: CASSFSAVLGETQYF. In DNA form, the CDR3 reads TGTGCCAGCAGCTTTTCGGCGGTGTTGGGAGAGACCCAGTACTTC.

The rearrangement joins TRBV7-8 to TRBJ2-5; D gene uncertain. The ends were cut back, 2 bases at V and 2 bases at J, with 6 bases in the middle. This CDR3 is 13 amino acids long. Germline V gene data show CDR1 as SGHVS and CDR2 as FQNEAQ. CDR3 nucleotides: TGTGCCAGCAGCTTACAGAAACAAGAGACCCAGTACTTC. Translating it yields CASSLQKQETQYF.

The chain recombines TRBV28 with TRBJ1-5, with 7 bases that match TRBD1. The length of the CDR3 is 16 residues. J lost 5 bases, V lost 6 bases, and 13 bases had no gene match. The germline V gene has CDR1 MDHEN and CDR2 SYDVKM. DNA of the CDR3: TGTGCCAGCAGACCTCCGGACAGGAGTTCCCATCAGCCCCAGCATTTT. This sequence encodes CASRPPDRSSHQPQHF.

Notes on this clone: This same CDR3 is encoded by further DNA sequences in the sample. The rearrangement joins TRBV27 to TRBJ2-7, with 7 bases lining up with TRBD1. The CDR3 is 14 residues long. Germline values: CDR1 MNHEY, CDR2 SMNVEV (reference sequence). The ends lost 3 bases at V and 5 bases at J; junction bases unmatched: 7. The CDR3 nucleotides read TGTGCCAGCAGTTTCCGAGACAGGGTAAACGAGCAGTACTTC. Its protein product is CASSFRDRVNEQYF.

The rearrangement links TRBV4-2 to TRBJ1-5; weak D call: TRBD1 (6 bases). Trimming left V 1 base short and J 1 base short, with 14 bases between. Germline values: CDR1 LGHNA, CDR2 YNFKEQ. There are 17 residues in the CDR3. The CDR3 here is CASSQALGAQSNQPQHF. In nucleotides, the CDR3 is TGTGCCAGCAGCCAAGCTCTGGGGGCACAGAGCAATCAGCCCCAGCATTTT.

The V gene is TRBV29-1, the J gene TRBJ2-7, with TRBD1 identical over 7 bases. Germline V gene sequence: CDR1 SQVTM, CDR2 ANQGSEA. The CDR3 covers 13 residues. J was trimmed by 4 bases and V by 4 bases; bases with no gene match: 7. CDR3 region: CSVGQGESYEQYF. The CDR3 bases are TGCAGCGTTGGACAGGGAGAAAGTTACGAGCAGTACTTC.

The chain is built from TRBV10-2 and TRBJ2-4; D may be TRBD2 (5 bases). V was pared by 0 bases and J by 0 bases, with 9 bases between. CDR1 WSHSY and CDR2 SAAADI come from the germline V gene. This CDR3 contains 16 residues. Written as DNA, the CDR3 is TGCGCCAGCAGTGAGTCATTCGGGATAGCCAAAAACATTCAGTACTTC. This translates into CASSESFGIAKNIQYF.

A single count supports this clone. V and J are TRBV18 and TRBJ2-1; 14 bases match TRBD2. Looked up from germline, CDR1 is KGHSH and CDR2 is LQKENI. V was pared by 3 bases and J by 6 bases, with 4 bases of the junction left unmatched. The CDR3 length is 16 residues. CDR3 sequence reads: CASSPRGLAGANEQFF. CDR3 nucleotides: TGTGCCAGCTCACCGCGGGGACTAGCGGGGGCCAATGAGCAGTTCTTC.

V gene TRBV2 combines with J gene TRBJ1-5; no definite D call. This CDR3 is built from 15 residues. The germline V gene has CDR1 SNHLY and CDR2 FYNNEI. V lost 1 base and J 4 bases, leaving 11 bases between the germline ends. CDR3 sequence reads: CASSEDLVRNQPQHF. CDR3 nucleotide sequence: TGTGCCAGCAGTGAAGACTTGGTGAGGAATCAGCCCCAGCATTTT.

The chain carries TRBV4-2 and TRBJ2-5; D gene unclear. CDR3 length: 13 residues. Germline values: CDR1 LGHNA, CDR2 YNFKEQ. Deletions cut 4 bases from V and 0 bases from J, with 6 bases between. Here the CDR3 reads CASSPDNQETQYF. The DNA of the CDR3 is TGTGCCAGCAGCCCCGACAACCAAGAGACCCAGTACTTC.

This sequence joins TRBV6-6 and TRBJ1-2; 8 bases line up with TRBD1. V shed 2 bases, J shed 6 bases, and the junction held 11 bases outside the gene matches. From germline, CDR1 is MNHNY and CDR2 SVGAGI (reference sequence). CDR3 length: 16 amino acids. CDR3 amino acids: CASSYRDRPPRDGYTF. DNA for the CDR3: TGTGCCAGCAGTTACAGGGACAGGCCACCGAGGGATGGCTACACCTTC.

This chain connects TRBV9 to TRBJ2-3; weak D call: TRBD2 (5 bases). Germline V CDR1 and CDR2: SGDLS, YYNGEE. Trimming took off 4 bases at V and 5 bases at J, with 14 bases between the two ends. This CDR3 spans 14 amino acids. The DNA for the CDR3 is TGTGCCAGCAGCCCCTCTTCGGGGTTAGATACGCAGTATTTT. Residues: CASSPSSGLDTQYF.

This clone was observed a handful of times. V usage is TRBV19 and J usage is TRBJ2-6; 8 bases match TRBD1. The CDR3 sequence is 18 residues long. Trimming took 6 bases from V and 0 from J; bases not matched to a gene: 10. The V gene's germline CDR1 is LNHDA and CDR2 SQIVND (reference sequence). The CDR3 nucleotides are TGTGCCAGTAGCCGGGACAGGAGACTTCTCTCTGGGGCCAACGTCCTGACTTTC. This translates into CASSRDRRLLSGANVLTF.

The CDR3: CASSHYTEAFF. The CDR3 DNA sequence: TGTGCCAGCAGCCATTACACTGAAGCTTTCTTT. V and J are TRBV28 and TRBJ1-1, with D unresolved. The CDR3 is made up of 11 amino acids. V was shortened by 6 bases and J by 3 bases, with 5 bases between the two germline ends. The V gene's germline CDR1 is MDHEN and CDR2 SYDVKM. The variable domain in full, with the rest retrieved from reference TRBV28 and TRBJ1-1, is DVKVTQSSRYLVKRTGEKVFLECVQDMDHENMFWYRQDPGLGLRLIYFSYDVKMKEKGDIPEGYSVSREKKERFSLILESASTNQTSMYLCASSHYTEAFFGQGTRLTVV.

V is TRBV21-1 and J is TRBJ2-2; TRBD2 is taken as the D call from the table, unchecked against the DNA. TRBV21-1 is classified as a pseudogene. The CDR3 loop spans 15 amino acids. The DNA of the CDR3 is TGTGCCAGCAGCAATCGCGGGAGGGCCTCCGGGGAGCTGTTTTTT. This codes for CASSNRGRASGELFF.

The chain combines TRBV11-2 with TRBJ2-1; the D gene is possibly TRBD1 (5 bases). CDR1 and CDR2 from the germline V gene are SGHAT and FQNNGV. V was trimmed by 1 base and J by 2 bases, leaving 12 bases between them. The CDR3 extends over 16 amino acids. The CDR3 spells CASSLGAGNPYNEQFF. For the CDR3, the DNA is TGTGCCAGCAGCTTAGGAGCAGGGAACCCCTACAATGAGCAGTTCTTC. The whole variable domain, remainder taken from reference TRBV11-2 and TRBJ2-1, is EAGVAQSPRYKIIEKRQSVAFWCNPISGHATLYWYQQILGQGPKLLIQFQNNGVVDDSQLPKDRFSAERLKGVDSTLKIQPAKLEDSAVYLCASSLGAGNPYNEQFFGPGTRLTVL.

This rearrangement joins TRBV15 to TRBJ1-3; D ambiguous. Germline-derived CDR1 and CDR2 are LNHNV and YYDKDF (reference sequence). Between the trimmed V and J ends, which lost 0 bases and 4 bases, there was a span of 7 bases. CDR3 length equals 14 residues. This chain's CDR3 is CATSRDVSGNTIYF. The CDR3 DNA sequence: TGTGCCACCAGCAGAGATGTAAGCGGAAACACCATATATTTT.

J is TRBJ2-7 and V is TRBV11-2, with D maybe TRBD1 (5 bases). The CDR3 contains 16 residues. V was shortened by 1 base and J by 4 bases, with 17 bases between the two germline ends. In germline, CDR1 is SGHAT, CDR2 FQNNGV. CDR3 loop: CASSLVVGRVSYEQYF. Written as DNA, the CDR3 is TGTGCCAGCAGCTTAGTGGTGGGCAGGGTGAGTTACGAGCAGTACTTC.

V is TRBV7-3 and J is TRBJ1-1, with D unclear. The CDR3 sequence is 13 residues long. V dropped 5 bases and J dropped 1 base, with 8 bases sitting between them. CDR1 is SGHTA, CDR2 FQGTGA, per germline. The CDR3 DNA follows: TGTGCCAGCAGCCACCAGGAGAACACTGAAGCTTTCTTT. Its protein is CASSHQENTEAFF.

This chain uses TRBV6-5 with TRBJ1-1; possibly TRBD1 for D (5 bases). There are 15 residues in the CDR3. Looked up from germline, CDR1 is MNHEY and CDR2 is SVGAGI. The V end lost 0 bases, the J end lost 3 bases, and 11 bases lay between the germline ends. As DNA, the CDR3 is TGTGCCAGCAGTTACTCCCCAGGGATATACACTGAAGCTTTCTTT. It encodes CASSYSPGIYTEAFF.

The chain employs TRBV9 and TRBJ1-3; D gene unclear. Trimming stripped 4 bases from V and 4 bases from J, with 21 bases between. From germline, CDR1 is SGDLS and CDR2 YYNGEE. The CDR3 is made up of 17 amino acids. The CDR3 is CASSSASGLYAGNTIYF. CDR3 coding DNA: TGTGCCAGCAGCTCAGCCTCAGGACTTTACGCAGGAAACACCATATATTTT.